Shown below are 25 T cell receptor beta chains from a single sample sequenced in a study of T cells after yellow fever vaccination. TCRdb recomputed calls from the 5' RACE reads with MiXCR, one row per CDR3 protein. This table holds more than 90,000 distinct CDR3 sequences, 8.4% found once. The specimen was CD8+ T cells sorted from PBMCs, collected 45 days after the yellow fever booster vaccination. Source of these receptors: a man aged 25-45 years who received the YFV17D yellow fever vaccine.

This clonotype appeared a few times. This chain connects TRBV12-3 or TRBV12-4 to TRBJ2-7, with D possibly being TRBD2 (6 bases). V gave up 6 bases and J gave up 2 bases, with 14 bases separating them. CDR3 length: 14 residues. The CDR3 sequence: CASRDSGPTYEQYF. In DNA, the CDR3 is TGTGCCAGCAGGGATAGCGGCCCGACCTACGAGCAGTACTTC.

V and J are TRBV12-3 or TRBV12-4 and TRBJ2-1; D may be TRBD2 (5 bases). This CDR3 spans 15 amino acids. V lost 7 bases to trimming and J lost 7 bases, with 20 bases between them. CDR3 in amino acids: CASTPMVGEGNEQFF. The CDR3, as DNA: TGTGCCAGCACCCCAATGGTGGGAGAGGGAAATGAGCAGTTCTTC.

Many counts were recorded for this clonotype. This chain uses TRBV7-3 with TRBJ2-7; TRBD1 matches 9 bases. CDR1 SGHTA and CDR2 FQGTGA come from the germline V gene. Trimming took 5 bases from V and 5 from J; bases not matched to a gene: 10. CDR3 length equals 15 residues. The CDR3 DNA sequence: TGTGCCAGCAGCACGGATGGGACAGGGAGCAACGAGCAGTACTTC. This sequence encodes CASSTDGTGSNEQYF.

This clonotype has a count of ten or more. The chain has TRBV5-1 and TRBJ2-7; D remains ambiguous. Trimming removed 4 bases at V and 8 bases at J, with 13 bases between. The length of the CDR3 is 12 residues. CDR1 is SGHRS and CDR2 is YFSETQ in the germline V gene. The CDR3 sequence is CASSLDSRQQYF. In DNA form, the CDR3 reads TGCGCCAGCAGCCTTGATTCTCGGCAGCAGTACTTC.

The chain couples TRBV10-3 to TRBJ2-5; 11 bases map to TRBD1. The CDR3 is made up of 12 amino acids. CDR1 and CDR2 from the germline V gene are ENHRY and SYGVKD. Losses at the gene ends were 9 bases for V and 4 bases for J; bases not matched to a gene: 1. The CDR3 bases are TGTGCCATGGGACAGGGGGGAGAGACCCAGTACTTC. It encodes CAMGQGGETQYF.

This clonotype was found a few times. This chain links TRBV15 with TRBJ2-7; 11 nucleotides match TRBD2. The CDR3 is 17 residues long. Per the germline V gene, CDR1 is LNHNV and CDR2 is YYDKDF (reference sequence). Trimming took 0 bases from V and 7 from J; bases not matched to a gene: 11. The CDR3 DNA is TGTGCCACCAGCAGAGAGAAATATAGCGGGAGGGGCCTGGAGCAGTACTTC. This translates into CATSREKYSGRGLEQYF. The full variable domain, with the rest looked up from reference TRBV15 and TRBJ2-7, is DAMVIQNPRYQVTQFGKPVTLSCSQTLNHNVMYWYQQKSSQAPKLLFHYYDKDFNNEADTPDNFQSRRPNTSFCFLDIRSPGLGDTAMYLCATSREKYSGRGLEQYFGPGTRLTVT.

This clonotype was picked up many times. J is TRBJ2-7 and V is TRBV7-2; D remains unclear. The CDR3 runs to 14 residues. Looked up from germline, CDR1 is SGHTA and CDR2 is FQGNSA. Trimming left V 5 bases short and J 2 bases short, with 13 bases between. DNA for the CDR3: TGTGCCAGCAGCCCCTCAGTTATTACCTACGAGCAGTACTTC. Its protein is CASSPSVITYEQYF.

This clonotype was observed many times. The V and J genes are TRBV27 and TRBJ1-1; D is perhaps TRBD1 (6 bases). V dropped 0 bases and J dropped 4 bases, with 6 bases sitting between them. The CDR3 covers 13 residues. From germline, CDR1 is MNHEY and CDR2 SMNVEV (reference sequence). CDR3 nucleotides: TGTGCCAGCAGTTTATCAGGGGGCACTGAAGCTTTCTTT. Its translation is CASSLSGGTEAFF.

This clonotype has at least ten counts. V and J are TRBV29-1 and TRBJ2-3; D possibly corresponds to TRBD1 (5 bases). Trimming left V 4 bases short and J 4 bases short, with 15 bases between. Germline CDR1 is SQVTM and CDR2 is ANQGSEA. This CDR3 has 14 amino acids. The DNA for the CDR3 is TGCAGCGTTGCGGTAAGGGGTCAAGCAGATACGCAGTATTTT. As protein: CSVAVRGQADTQYF.

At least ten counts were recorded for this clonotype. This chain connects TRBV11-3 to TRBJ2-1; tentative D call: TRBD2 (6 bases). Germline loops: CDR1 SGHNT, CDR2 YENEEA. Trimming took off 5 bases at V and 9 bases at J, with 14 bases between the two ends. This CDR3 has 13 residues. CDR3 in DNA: TGTGCCAGCAGCCGGAGGGGTGAGCGTGAGCAGTTCTTC. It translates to CASSRRGEREQFF.

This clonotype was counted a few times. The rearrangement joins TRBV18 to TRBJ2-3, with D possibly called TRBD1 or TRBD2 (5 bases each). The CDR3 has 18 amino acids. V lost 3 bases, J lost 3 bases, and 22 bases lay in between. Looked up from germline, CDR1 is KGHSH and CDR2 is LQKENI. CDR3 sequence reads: CASSPPGPGTFGTDTQYF. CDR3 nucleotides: TGTGCCAGCTCACCCCCAGGCCCCGGGACCTTCGGGACAGATACGCAGTATTTT.

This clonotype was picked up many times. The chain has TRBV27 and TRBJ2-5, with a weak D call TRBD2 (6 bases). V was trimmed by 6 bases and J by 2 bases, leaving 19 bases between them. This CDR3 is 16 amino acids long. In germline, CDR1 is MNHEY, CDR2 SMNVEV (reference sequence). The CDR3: CASSPLGPGVQETQYF. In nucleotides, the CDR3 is TGTGCCAGCAGCCCCCTAGGACCGGGGGTTCAAGAGACCCAGTACTTC.

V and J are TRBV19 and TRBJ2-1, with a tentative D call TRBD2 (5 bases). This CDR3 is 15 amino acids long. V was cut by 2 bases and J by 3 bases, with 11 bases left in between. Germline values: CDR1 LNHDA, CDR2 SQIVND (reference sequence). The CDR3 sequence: CASSINSDYYNEQFF. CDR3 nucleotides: TGTGCCAGTAGTATAAATAGCGATTACTACAATGAGCAGTTCTTC. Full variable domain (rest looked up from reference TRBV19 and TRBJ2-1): DGGITQSPKYLFRKEGQNVTLSCEQNLNHDAMYWYRQDPGQGLRLIYYSQIVNDFQKGDIAEGYSVSREKKESFPLTVTSAQKNPTAFYLCASSINSDYYNEQFFGPGTRLTVL.

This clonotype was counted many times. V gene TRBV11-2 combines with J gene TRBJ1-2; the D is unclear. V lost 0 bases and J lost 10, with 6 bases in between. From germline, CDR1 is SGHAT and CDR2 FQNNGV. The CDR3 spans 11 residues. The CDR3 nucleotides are TGTGCCAGCAGCTTAGATGGGGTCTACACCTTC. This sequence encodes CASSLDGVYTF.

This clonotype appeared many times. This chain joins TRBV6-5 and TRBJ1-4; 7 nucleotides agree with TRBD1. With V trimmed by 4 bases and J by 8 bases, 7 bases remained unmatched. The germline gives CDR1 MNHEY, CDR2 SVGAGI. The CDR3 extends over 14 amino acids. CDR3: CASSSRQGGEKLFF. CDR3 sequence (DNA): TGTGCCAGCAGTTCCCGACAGGGAGGAGAAAAACTGTTTTTT.

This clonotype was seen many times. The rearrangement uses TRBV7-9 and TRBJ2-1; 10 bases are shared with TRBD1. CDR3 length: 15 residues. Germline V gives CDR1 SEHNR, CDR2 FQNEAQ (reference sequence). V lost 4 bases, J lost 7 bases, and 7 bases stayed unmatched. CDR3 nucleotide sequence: TGTGCCAGCAGCTATGGACAGGGGGGGTGGAATGAGCAGTTCTTC. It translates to CASSYGQGGWNEQFF.

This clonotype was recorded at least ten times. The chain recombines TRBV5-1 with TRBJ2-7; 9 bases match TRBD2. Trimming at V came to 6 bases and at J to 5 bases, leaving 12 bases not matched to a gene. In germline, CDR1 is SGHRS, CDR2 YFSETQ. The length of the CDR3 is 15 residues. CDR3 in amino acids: CASKSTSGRSDEQYF. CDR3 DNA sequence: TGCGCCAGCAAATCGACTAGCGGTCGTTCGGACGAGCAGTACTTC.

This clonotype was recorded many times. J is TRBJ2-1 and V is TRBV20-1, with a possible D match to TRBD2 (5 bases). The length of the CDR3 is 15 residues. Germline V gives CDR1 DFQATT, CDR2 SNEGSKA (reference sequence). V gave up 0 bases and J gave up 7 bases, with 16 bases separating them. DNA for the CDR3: TGCAGTGCTAGAGATACCAGGATCAGCGGTAATGAGCAGTTCTTC. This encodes CSARDTRISGNEQFF.

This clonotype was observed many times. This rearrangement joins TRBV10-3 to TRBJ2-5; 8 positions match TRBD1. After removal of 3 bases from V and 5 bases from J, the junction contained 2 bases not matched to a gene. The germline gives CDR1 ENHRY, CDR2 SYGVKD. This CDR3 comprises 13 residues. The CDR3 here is CAISENRGETQYF. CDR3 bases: TGTGCCATCAGTGAAAACAGGGGGGAGACCCAGTACTTC.

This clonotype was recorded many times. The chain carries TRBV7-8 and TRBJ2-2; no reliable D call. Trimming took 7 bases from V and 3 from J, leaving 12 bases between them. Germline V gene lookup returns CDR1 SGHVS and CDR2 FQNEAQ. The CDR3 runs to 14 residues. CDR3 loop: CASTLFMHTGELFF. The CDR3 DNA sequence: TGTGCCAGCACCCTATTCATGCACACCGGGGAGCTGTTTTTT.

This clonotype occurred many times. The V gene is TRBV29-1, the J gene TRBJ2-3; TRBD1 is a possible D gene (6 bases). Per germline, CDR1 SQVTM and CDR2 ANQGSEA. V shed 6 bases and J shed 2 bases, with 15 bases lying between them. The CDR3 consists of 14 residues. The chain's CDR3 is CSVAPTGYTDTQYF. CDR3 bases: TGCAGCGTCGCCCCCACAGGGTACACAGATACGCAGTATTTT.

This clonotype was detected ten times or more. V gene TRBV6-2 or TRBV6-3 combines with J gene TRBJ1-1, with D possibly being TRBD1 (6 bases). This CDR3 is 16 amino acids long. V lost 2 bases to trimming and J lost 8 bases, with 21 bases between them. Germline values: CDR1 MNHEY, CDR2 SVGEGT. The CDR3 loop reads CASSYQGTSGAEEAFF. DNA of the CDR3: TGTGCCAGCAGTTACCAAGGGACCTCGGGGGCGGAGGAAGCTTTCTTT.

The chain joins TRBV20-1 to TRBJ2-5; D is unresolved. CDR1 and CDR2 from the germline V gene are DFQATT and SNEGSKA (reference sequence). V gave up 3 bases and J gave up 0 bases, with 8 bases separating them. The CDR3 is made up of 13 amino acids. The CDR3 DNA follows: TGCAGTGCTAGTAGAAGGTACCAAGAGACCCAGTACTTC. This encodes CSASRRYQETQYF.

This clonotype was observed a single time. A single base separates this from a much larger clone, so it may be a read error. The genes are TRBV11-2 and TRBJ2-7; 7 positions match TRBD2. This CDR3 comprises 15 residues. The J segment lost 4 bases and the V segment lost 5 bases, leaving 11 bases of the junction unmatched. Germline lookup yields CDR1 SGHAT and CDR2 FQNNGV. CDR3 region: CASSPTIGRTYEQYF. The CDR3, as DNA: TGTGCCAGCAGCCCTACTATCGGGAGGACATACGAGCAGTACTTC. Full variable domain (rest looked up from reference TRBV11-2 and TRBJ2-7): EAGVAQSPRYKIIEKRQSVAFWCNPISGHATLYWYQQILGQGPKLLIQFQNNGVVDDSQLPKDRFSAERLKGVDSTLKIQPAKLEDSAVYLCASSPTIGRTYEQYFGPGTRLTVT.

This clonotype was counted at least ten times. The chain's CDR3 is CASSQEWSNEQFF. CDR3 sequence (DNA): TGCGCCAGCAGCCAAGAATGGTCGAATGAGCAGTTCTTC. V usage is TRBV4-3 and J usage is TRBJ2-1; D not certain. Trimming removed 0 bases at V and 7 bases at J, with 7 bases between. Looked up from germline, CDR1 is LGHNA and CDR2 is YSLEER. This CDR3 comprises 13 residues.